Presented here are 31 T cell receptor beta chains from one specimen sequenced in a study of blood T cell repertoires in COVID-19. The protocol was immunoSEQ multiplex PCR, while the TCRdb copy is restricted to in-frame clones and leaves out a portion. The sample holds roughly 160,000 clones, 65% to 85% seen once. Sequenced sample: peripheral blood. These receptors originate from a woman in her seventies who had recovered from COVID-19.

The rearrangement uses TRBV19 and TRBJ1-2; 9 positions agree with TRBD1. Germline V gene lookup returns CDR1 LNHDA and CDR2 SQIVND (reference sequence). This CDR3 contains 16 residues. Trimming cost V 4 bases and J 4 bases; bases outside gene matches: 10. Here the CDR3 DNA reads TGTGCCAGTAGTAGGTCGGGACAGGGCTATGTCTATGGCTACACCTTC. Translation gives CASSRSGQGYVYGYTF.

V and J are TRBV30 and TRBJ1-1; D is ambiguous. Trimming removed 0 bases from V and 2 bases from J, with 13 bases in between. Germline-derived CDR1 and CDR2 are GTSNPN and SVGIG (reference sequence). This CDR3 comprises 15 residues. The CDR3 protein is CAWSVGGPLNTEAFF. CDR3 DNA: TGTGCCTGGAGTGTAGGTGGGCCCCTTAACACTGAAGCTTTCTTT. The entire variable domain, with the rest obtained from reference TRBV30 and TRBJ1-1, is as follows: SQTIHQWPATLVQPVGSPLSLECTVEGTSNPNLYWYRQAAGRGLQLLFYSVGIGQISSEVPQNLSASRPQDRQFILSSKKLLLSDSGFYLCAWSVGGPLNTEAFFGQGTRLTVV.

The rearrangement joins TRBV7-9 to TRBJ1-2, with a possible D match to TRBD1 (5 bases). Trimming removed 5 bases from V and 1 base from J, with 8 bases in between. This CDR3 contains 13 residues. Germline V gene lookup returns CDR1 SEHNR and CDR2 FQNEAQ (reference sequence). This CDR3 is CASSQTVNYGYTF. The CDR3 DNA reads as TGTGCCAGCAGCCAGACAGTTAACTATGGCTACACCTTC.

The chain has TRBV15 and TRBJ2-7; the match to TRBD2 covers 7 bases. This CDR3 comprises 15 residues. Germline V gene data show CDR1 as LNHNV and CDR2 as YYDKDF (reference sequence). J gave up 2 bases and V 1 base, and 5 bases lay outside the gene matches. The CDR3 loop reads CATSRALAEPYEQYF. The CDR3 region has the DNA TGTGCCACCAGCAGAGCGCTAGCGGAGCCCTACGAGCAGTACTTC.

A word on this clone: It may be a read error: a sequence one base away is much more abundant. The gene calls are TRBV7-3 and TRBJ2-3, with D perhaps TRBD2 (6 bases). Deletions cut 5 bases from V and 3 bases from J, with 9 bases between. The CDR3 runs 13 residues. Looked up from germline, CDR1 is SGHTA and CDR2 is FQGTGA. CDR3 sequence (DNA): TGTGCCAGCAGCCCCCGGGGGACAGATACGCAGTATTTT. It is translated as CASSPRGTDTQYF.

This clone has only one observation. The CDR3 bases are TGTGCCAGCAGTCCCCGGGGGGGAGAGACCCAGTACTTC. The encoded protein is CASSPRGGETQYF. V usage is TRBV28 and J usage is TRBJ2-5, with 8 positions matching TRBD2. The germline V gene has CDR1 MDHEN and CDR2 SYDVKM. The V segment lost 5 bases and the J segment 4 bases; nucleotides outside the gene matches: 3. The CDR3 spans 13 residues. The variable domain in full, completed from reference TRBV28 and TRBJ2-5, reads DVKVTQSSRYLVKRTGEKVFLECVQDMDHENMFWYRQDPGLGLRLIYFSYDVKMKEKGDIPEGYSVSREKKERFSLILESASTNQTSMYLCASSPRGGETQYFGPGTRLLVL.

The V and J genes are TRBV5-1 and TRBJ1-6; D remains unclear. V gave up 0 bases and J gave up 7 bases, with 5 bases separating them. The CDR3 length is 13 residues. Germline V gene sequence: CDR1 SGHRS, CDR2 YFSETQ. The CDR3, as DNA: TGCGCCAGCAGCTTGGGGGCCAATTCACCCCTCCACTTT. As protein: CASSLGANSPLHF.

V usage is TRBV5-1 and J usage is TRBJ1-1, with D possibly matching TRBD1 (5 bases). The germline V gene encodes CDR1 SGHRS and CDR2 YFSETQ. The CDR3 has 15 residues. V was pared by 0 bases and J by 4 bases, with 13 bases between. DNA for the CDR3: TGCGCCAGCAGCTTGGGGCAGGGTCTGAGCACTGAAGCTTTCTTT. Translation: CASSLGQGLSTEAFF.

This chain uses TRBV5-8 with TRBJ1-2, with TRBD1 as a possible D gene (5 bases). Trimming cost V 4 bases and J 3 bases, with 13 bases left between them. CDR3 length equals 14 residues. Germline assignment: CDR1 SGHTS and CDR2 YDEGEE. The CDR3 is CASSPREDDYGYTF. In nucleotides, the CDR3 is TGTGCCAGCAGCCCCAGGGAGGATGACTATGGCTACACCTTC.

The gene calls are TRBV7-2 and TRBJ1-2; 7 bases line up with TRBD1. This CDR3 spans 15 amino acids. Germline-derived CDR1 and CDR2 are SGHTA and FQGNSA. Losses at the gene ends were 5 bases for V and 7 bases for J; bases not matched to a gene: 13. The CDR3 coding sequence is TGTGCCAGCAGCAGGGGGCAGGATCCCTCGGGTGGCTACACCTTC. Its protein product is CASSRGQDPSGGYTF.

V is TRBV18 and J is TRBJ2-2, with a tentative D call TRBD2 (6 bases). The CDR3 spans 17 residues. Trimming cost V 0 bases and J 5 bases, with 16 bases left between them. The germline V gene encodes CDR1 KGHSH and CDR2 LQKENI. CDR3 residues: CASSPPGSGGATGELFF. In nucleotides, the CDR3 is TGTGCCAGCTCACCACCGGGGTCTGGAGGGGCAACCGGGGAGCTGTTTTTT.

The chain has TRBV7-3 and TRBJ1-1, with D possibly TRBD1 on 5 matching bases. The ends were cut back, 0 bases at V and 5 bases at J, with 13 bases in the middle. CDR1 is SGHTA and CDR2 is FQGTGA in the germline V gene. The CDR3 sequence is 15 residues long. The CDR3 reads CASSLTGRVGTEAFF. CDR3 in DNA: TGTGCCAGCAGCTTAACTGGCAGGGTAGGGACTGAAGCTTTCTTT.

This clone was recorded a few times. This chain links TRBV3-1 (or the pseudogene TRBV3-2) with TRBJ1-2; a possible D gene is TRBD1 (6 bases). Trimming removed 2 bases at V and 10 bases at J, with 17 bases between. The CDR3 totals 14 residues. Germline loops: CDR1 LGHDT, CDR2 YNNKEL (reference sequence). The CDR3, as DNA: TGTGCCAGCAGCCAACCGGGCCCCGGGACACCCTACACCTTC. Encoded protein: CASSQPGPGTPYTF.

The V call is TRBV30, the J call TRBJ1-1, with no clear D. CDR3 length: 14 residues. The V and J ends lost 1 base and 0 bases respectively, with 9 bases between them. The germline V gene has CDR1 GTSNPN and CDR2 SVGIG (reference sequence). In nucleotides, the CDR3 is TGTGCCTGGAGTGCTGGCCGAATGAACACTGAAGCTTTCTTT. Its protein product is CAWSAGRMNTEAFF.

In this sample, this clone turned up many times. The chain links TRBV14 to TRBJ2-3; no reliable D call. V was cut by 1 base and J by 3 bases, with 5 bases left in between. The CDR3 covers 13 residues. CDR1 SGHDN and CDR2 FVKESK come from the germline V gene. CDR3 coding DNA: TGTGCCAGCAGCCAAGTCGGTACAGATACGCAGTATTTT. It encodes CASSQVGTDTQYF.

The rearrangement joins TRBV7-2 to TRBJ1-2; no reliable D call. CDR3 length: 13 amino acids. Germline CDR1 reads SGHTA; CDR2 reads FQGNSA. V lost 3 bases to trimming and J lost 4 bases, with 9 bases between them. DNA for the CDR3: TGTGCCAGCAGCTTCTCCCACGGCTATGGCTACACCTTC. Translation: CASSFSHGYGYTF.

The chain uses TRBV3-1 (or the pseudogene TRBV3-2) and TRBJ2-6, with D perhaps TRBD2 (5 bases). Deletions cut 0 bases from V and 0 bases from J, with 12 bases between. CDR1 and CDR2 (germline): LGHDT, YNNKEL (reference sequence). This CDR3 contains 18 residues. The CDR3 spells CASSQEWSRGSGANVLTF. Here the CDR3 DNA reads TGTGCCAGCAGCCAAGAGTGGTCCCGGGGCTCTGGGGCCAACGTCCTGACTTTC.

This clone has just a few counts. The chain recombines TRBV7-3 with TRBJ1-2; perhaps TRBD1 as D (5 bases). Germline CDR1 reads SGHTA; CDR2 reads FQGTGA. CDR3 length: 13 residues. Trimming cost V 5 bases and J 8 bases, with 15 bases left between them. The chain's CDR3 is CASSPAIGAGYTF. For the CDR3, the DNA is TGTGCCAGCAGCCCGGCCATAGGGGCCGGCTACACCTTC.

This sequence joins TRBV4-2 and TRBJ2-7; the D gene is possibly TRBD1 (6 bases). Trimming took 2 bases from V and 0 from J, leaving 11 bases between them. CDR1 LGHNA and CDR2 YNFKEQ come from the germline V gene. The length of the CDR3 is 15 residues. The DNA of the CDR3 is TGTGCCAGCAGCCAACCCGGGACATCCTCCTACGAGCAGTACTTC. Amino acids: CASSQPGTSSYEQYF.

J is TRBJ1-6 and V is TRBV28, with D unresolved. Trimming stripped 6 bases from V and 4 bases from J, with 7 bases between. The CDR3 covers 13 residues. The germline CDR1 and CDR2 sequences are MDHEN and SYDVKM. The CDR3 spells CASRPRYNSPLHF. CDR3 in DNA: TGTGCCAGCAGACCCAGATATAATTCACCCCTCCACTTT.

This chain connects TRBV21-1 to TRBJ2-7; TRBD1, the D gene given by the table, was not confirmed from the DNA. TRBV21-1 is given as a pseudogene. The CDR3 covers 15 residues. CDR3 loop: CASTTSATGDYEQYF. The CDR3 region has the DNA TGTGCCAGCACCACCTCCGCGACAGGCGACTACGAGCAGTACTTC.

This chain links TRBV11-2 with TRBJ2-1; TRBD2 matches 7 bases. The germline gives CDR1 SGHAT, CDR2 FQNNGV. The length of the CDR3 is 13 residues. The V and J ends lost 6 bases and 6 bases, in that order; junction bases with no gene match: 5. The CDR3 DNA is TGTGCCAGCAGAGATGGGGGGGGCAATGAGCAGTTCTTC. It is translated as CASRDGGGNEQFF. The full variable domain, its missing parts supplied by reference TRBV11-2 and TRBJ2-1, is EAGVAQSPRYKIIEKRQSVAFWCNPISGHATLYWYQQILGQGPKLLIQFQNNGVVDDSQLPKDRFSAERLKGVDSTLKIQPAKLEDSAVYLCASRDGGGNEQFFGPGTRLTVL.

For this clone: The same CDR3 arises from other DNA sequences in this sample as well. The chain uses TRBV20-1 and TRBJ2-5, with D unclear. Trimming left V 6 bases short and J 5 bases short, with 10 bases between. CDR3 length equals 11 residues. The V gene's germline CDR1 is DFQATT and CDR2 SNEGSKA (reference sequence). CDR3 loop: CSASPRETQYF. In DNA, the CDR3 is TGCAGTGCAAGCCCCCGGGAGACCCAGTACTTC.

This clone was observed a few times. The chain links TRBV7-9 to TRBJ1-4; no clear D gene. V gave up 1 base and J gave up 4 bases, with 10 bases separating them. CDR1 is SEHNR and CDR2 is FQNEAQ in the germline V gene (reference sequence). The CDR3 is 15 residues long. CDR3 DNA sequence: TGTGCCAGCAGCTTAGAGACCGGACTTAATGAAAAACTGTTTTTT. This translates into CASSLETGLNEKLFF.

This sequence joins TRBV7-2 and TRBJ1-4; perhaps TRBD1 as D (6 bases). The CDR3 has 14 amino acids. V was shortened by 7 bases and J by 6 bases, with 15 bases between the two germline ends. Germline V gene sequence: CDR1 SGHTA, CDR2 FQGNSA. For the CDR3, the DNA is TGTGCCAGCATAAGAGGGAGGGGGGATGAAAAACTGTTTTTT. Translating gives CASIRGRGDEKLFF.

The chain carries TRBV18 and TRBJ1-1, with 8 nucleotides matching TRBD1. This CDR3 has 17 amino acids. After removal of 5 bases from V and 5 bases from J, the junction contained 16 bases not matched to a gene. Germline V gene sequence: CDR1 KGHSH, CDR2 LQKENI. The CDR3 nucleotides read TGTGCCAGCTCATATTTCCCACCGCAGGGGGCTGGGACTGAAGCTTTCTTT. This gives the protein CASSYFPPQGAGTEAFF. The complete variable domain, with remaining parts taken from reference TRBV18 and TRBJ1-1, reads NAGVMQNPRHLVRRRGQEARLRCSPMKGHSHVYWYRQLPEEGLKFMVYLQKENIIDESGMPKERFSAEFPKEGPSILRIQQVVRGDSAAYFCASSYFPPQGAGTEAFFGQGTRLTVV.

The rearrangement uses TRBV15 and TRBJ2-1, with 12 bases lining up with TRBD2. The CDR3 has 15 amino acids. Trimming cost V 1 base and J 10 bases; bases outside gene matches: 5. Germline V gene lookup returns CDR1 LNHNV and CDR2 YYDKDF (reference sequence). The CDR3 DNA reads TGTGCCACCAGCAGAGGGGCTAGCGGGGGGGCCGAGCAGTTCTTC. It yields the protein CATSRGASGGAEQFF.

This clone was counted between two and nine times. The V gene is TRBV10-3, the J gene TRBJ1-1; tentatively, D is TRBD1 (6 bases). The V gene's germline CDR1 is ENHRY and CDR2 SYGVKD. V was pared by 11 bases and J by 1 base, with 14 bases between. The CDR3 contains 13 residues. DNA for the CDR3: TGTGCCGTCCGGACAGCCGCGAACACTGAAGCTTTCTTT. This encodes CAVRTAANTEAFF.

V and J are TRBV6-5 and TRBJ2-1; 9 bases fit TRBD1. This CDR3 region has 14 residues. CDR1 and CDR2 from the germline V gene are MNHEY and SVGAGI. After removal of 6 bases from V and 7 bases from J, the junction contained 7 bases not matched to a gene. The CDR3 is CASSPGTGLNEQFF. The CDR3 bases are TGTGCCAGCAGCCCCGGGACAGGGCTGAATGAGCAGTTCTTC.

This CDR3 reads CASSEWQGPSPLHF. The CDR3 coding sequence is TGTGCCAGCAGTGAATGGCAGGGTCCCTCACCCCTCCACTTT. J is TRBJ1-6 and V is TRBV6-1; D is possibly TRBD1 (5 bases). Trimming pared 2 bases from V and 10 bases from J, leaving 12 bases between. This CDR3 comprises 14 residues. The germline V gene has CDR1 MNHNS and CDR2 SASEGT.

The chain uses TRBV19 and TRBJ2-7, with TRBD1 identical over 9 bases. Germline V gives CDR1 LNHDA, CDR2 SQIVND (reference sequence). The CDR3 extends over 12 amino acids. V lost 6 bases to trimming and J lost 6 bases; unmatched junction nucleotides: 3. CDR3 nucleotide sequence: TGTGCCAGTAGCCCGGACAGGGGCGAGCAGTACTTC. Its translation: CASSPDRGEQYF.